This TCR beta chain was recorded in a study of CD8+CD57+ T cells in acquired aplastic anemia (dated by TCRdb to the late 2010s). The study in broad terms: A mean of approximately 3 ug of DNA, ranging from roughly 0.19 to 27.4 ug, was extracted from sorted CD4+ and CD8+ cells. A CD8+CD57+ expansion meant a frequency higher than the mean frequency seen in healthy subjects. Study-wide findings and limitations: Twenty-nine CD8+ CDR3 sequences were shared between patients and controls but appeared highly expressed in patients and within their immunodominant clones. No significant difference in CD8+ Simpson's diversity was found between patients and healthy controls (P=0.060).

This clonotype was seen a single time. There is no known antigen for this receptor. No base-level quality is on record; no much larger clone is a single base apart. A single read constitutes weak evidence. The patients picked for sequencing were ones in whom flow cytometry had shown an expansion of CD8+CD57+ cells. Severe acquired aplastic anemia was diagnosed in all patients according to International Study of Aplastic Anemia and Agranulocytosis and Camitta criteria. At the time blood was sampled, none of the patients had received any therapy. In this study, sorted CD4+ and CD8+ T cells from the blood of healthy subjects and of severe aplastic anemia patients had their TCR repertoires deep-sequenced. Patients were enrolled in the USA under clinicaltrials.gov protocols 00001620, 01623167, 00001397, 00071045, 00081523 and 00961064. Ficoll-Paque density gradient centrifugation was used to isolate peripheral blood mononuclear cells. Before DNA extraction, CD4+ and CD8+ T cells were sorted by FACS or by magnetic beads.

The CDR3 has 14 amino acids, counting the end cysteine and phenylalanine. Kept here is only the CDR3 DNA, which spans 42 bases and is read in frame from base 1. According to the germline V gene (reference sequence), CDR1 reads LNHNV and CDR2 reads YYDKDF. V is pared back by 0 bases and J by 1 base, with 6 bases lying between the germline termini. Genomic DNA was used as template for profiling of TCR beta VDJ combinations and CDR3 sequences. An Illumina HiSeq 2000 was the platform used for TCR repertoire sequencing. The paper's processing steps were these. Repertoires were assessed using TRBV/TRBJ rearrangement plots, CDR3 size and DJ length profiles, and Simpson's diversity index. The most abundant DNA sequence in the deep sequencing data was defined as the immunodominant clone. CDR3 amino acid sequences were checked for sharing across subjects and were also compared against the VDJdb database and published repertoires. TCRdb redid the processing of the public reads, applying fastp at Q25 and MiXCR, and retained in-frame beta chains. Every entry covers one CDR3 protein and lists the most common genes and DNA from its rows. The V and J calls were not made by the authors but by TCRdb's processing. The sample has about 40,000 distinct CDR3 sequences on record, roughly 63% of them singletons. The ten largest clones capture 45% to 65% of the sample.

The chain is made from TRBV15 and TRBJ2-5, with the D gene uncertain. The origin of this receptor is a human donor with aplastic anemia. Sequencing was done on a sample of sorted CD4+, CD8+, or CD8+CD57+ T cells (not recorded which) from PBMCs. CDR3 region: CATSRDSFQETQYF. The sequenced DNA: TGTGCCACCAGCAGAGATTCGTTCCAAGAGACCCAGTACTTC.